This T cell receptor (beta chain) was sequenced in a study of prognosis after radiotherapy for stage I lung cancer. Study conclusions and caveats: Reportedly, metastasis status was linked to differences in TRBV and TRBJ usage frequencies.

Germline assignment: CDR1 LNHDA and CDR2 SQIVND (reference sequence). The CDR3 is made up of 20 amino acids. This clonotype was observed once. As yet, its antigen is unknown. Compared with germline, one end of the junction differs, possibly owing to a read error. Multiplex PCR, run in two rounds, amplified TCR beta CDR3 from genomic DNA. Initially, in first-round PCR, primers specific to each TRBV and TRBJ gene were used. TCRdb processed the multiplex PCR reads anew with MiXCR; each CDR3 protein has one entry. The sample has 9,500 to 15,000 distinct CDR3 sequences, 54% seen once. This receptor was obtained from a donor at least 50 years old with non-small cell lung cancer. The material sequenced was PBMCs, taken before or after stereotactic body radiation therapy (not recorded which). V and J are TRBV19 and TRBJ2-5; TRBD2 aligns across 14 bases. The CDR3 DNA is TGTGCCAGTAGTATCATTCCCGGGACTAGCGGGAGCCCCAAGTACAATGAGCAATTATTC. Its protein product is CASSIIPGTSGSPKYNEQLF.